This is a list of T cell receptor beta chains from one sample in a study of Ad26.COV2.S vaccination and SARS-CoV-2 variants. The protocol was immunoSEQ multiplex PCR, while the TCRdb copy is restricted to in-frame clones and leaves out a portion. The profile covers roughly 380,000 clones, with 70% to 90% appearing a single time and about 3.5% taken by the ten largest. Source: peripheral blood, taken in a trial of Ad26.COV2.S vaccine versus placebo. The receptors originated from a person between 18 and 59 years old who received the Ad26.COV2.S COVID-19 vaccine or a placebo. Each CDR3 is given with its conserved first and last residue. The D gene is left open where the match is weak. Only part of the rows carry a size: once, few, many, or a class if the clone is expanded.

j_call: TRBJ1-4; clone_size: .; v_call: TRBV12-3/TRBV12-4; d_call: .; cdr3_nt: TGTGCCAGCAACCGAGAAGGGGAAAAACTGTTTTTT; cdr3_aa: CASNREGEKLFF
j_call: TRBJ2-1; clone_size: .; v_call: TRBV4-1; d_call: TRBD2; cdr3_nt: TGCGCCAGCAGCCAGAGGACTAGCGGGAGGTCCCCCTACAATGAGCAGTTCTTC; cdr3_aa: CASSQRTSGRSPYNEQFF
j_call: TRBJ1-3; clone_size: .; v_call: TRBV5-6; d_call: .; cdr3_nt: TGTGCCAGCAGCTCGTTAAGGAACGGCGGAAACACCATATATTTT; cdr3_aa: CASSSLRNGGNTIYF
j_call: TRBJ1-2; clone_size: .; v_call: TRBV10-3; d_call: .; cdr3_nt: TGTGCCATCAGTGAGTCGTCAGGGTCTACGAACTATGGCTACACCTTC; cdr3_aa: CAISESSGSTNYGYTF
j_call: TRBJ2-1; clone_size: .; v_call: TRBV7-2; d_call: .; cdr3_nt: TGTGCCAGCAGCTTGGAGCAGCAACTGTACAATGAGCAGTTCTTC; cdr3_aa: CASSLEQQLYNEQFF
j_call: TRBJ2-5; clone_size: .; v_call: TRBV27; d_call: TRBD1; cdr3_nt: TGTGCCAGCAAATTAGTCCCGGGACAGAGTGCTCGGGCCCAGTACTTC; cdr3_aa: CASKLVPGQSARAQYF
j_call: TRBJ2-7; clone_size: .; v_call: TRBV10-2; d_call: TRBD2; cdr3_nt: TGCGCCAGCAGGGGACTAGCGGGAGGTCGTACCTACGAGCAGTACTTC; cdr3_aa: CASRGLAGGRTYEQYF
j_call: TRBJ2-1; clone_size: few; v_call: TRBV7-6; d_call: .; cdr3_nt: TGTGCCAGCAGCTTAGCGGGGAGCTCCTACAATGAGCAGTTCTTC; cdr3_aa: CASSLAGSSYNEQFF
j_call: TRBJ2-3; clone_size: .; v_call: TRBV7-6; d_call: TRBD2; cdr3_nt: TGTGCCAGCAGCATAAGCGGGGGGATAGATACGCAGTATTTT; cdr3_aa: CASSISGGIDTQYF
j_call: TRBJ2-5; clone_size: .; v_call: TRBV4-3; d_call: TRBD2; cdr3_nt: TGCGCCAGCAGCCGGCTGCTAGCGGGCCAAGAGACCCAGTACTTC; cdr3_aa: CASSRLLAGQETQYF
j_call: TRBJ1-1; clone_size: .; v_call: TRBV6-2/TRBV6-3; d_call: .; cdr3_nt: TGTGCCAGCAGCCCCATAAGCCTTGGGACTGAAGCTTTCTTT; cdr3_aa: CASSPISLGTEAFF
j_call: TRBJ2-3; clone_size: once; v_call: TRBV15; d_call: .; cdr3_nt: TGTGCCACCAGCAGAGTTAACTTGCCGTGGAGCACAGATACGCAGTATTTT; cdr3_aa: CATSRVNLPWSTDTQYF
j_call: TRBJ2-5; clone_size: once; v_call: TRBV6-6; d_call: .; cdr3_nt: TGTGCCAGCAGATCCGAAAGCTTAGAGACCCAGTACTTC; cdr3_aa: CASRSESLETQYF
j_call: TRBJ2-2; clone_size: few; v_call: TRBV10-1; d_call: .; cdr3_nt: TGCGCCAGCAGTGAGGCGATCACCGGGGAGCTGTTTTTT; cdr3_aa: CASSEAITGELFF
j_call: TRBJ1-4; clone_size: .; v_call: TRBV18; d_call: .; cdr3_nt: TGTGCCAGCTCACGCCAGGGGTATGAAAAACTGTTTTTT; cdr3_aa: CASSRQGYEKLFF
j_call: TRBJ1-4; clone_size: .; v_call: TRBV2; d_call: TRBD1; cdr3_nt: TGTGCCAGCAGTCACCCGGGACAGGGGGCATCTGAAAAACTGTTTTTT; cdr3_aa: CASSHPGQGASEKLFF
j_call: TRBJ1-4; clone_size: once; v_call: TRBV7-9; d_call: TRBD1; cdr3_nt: TGTGCCAGCAGCACAGCCGGGACAGCTAATGAAAAACTGTTTTTT; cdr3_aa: CASSTAGTANEKLFF